Listed below are T cell receptor beta chains from one sample, sequenced in a study of cytomegalovirus exposure and HLA in healthy donors. The table came from immunoSEQ multiplex PCR; TCRdb's copy has only in-frame clones and leaves some out. The sample carries a few hundred thousand clones, around 81% recorded once. Material for sequencing was PBMCs. Receptors were obtained from a woman between 55 and 75 years old in good health and CMV-seropositive. The CDR3 runs from the conserved cysteine through the conserved F or W. Fields, in order: clone size, V gene, CDR3 length, D gene, J gene, CDR3 protein, CDR3 DNA. D genes are given only for firm matches. Size is stated for part of the rows, as once, few or many counts, or as a class when the clone is expanded.

.	TRBV15	15	.	TRBJ1-1	CATSRVLGTQSEAFF	TGTGCCACCAGCAGAGTTCTGGGGACACAATCTGAAGCTTTCTTT
.	TRBV28	13	.	TRBJ1-2	CASSSGGENGCTF	TGTGCCAGCAGTTCGGGAGGGGAGAATGGCTGCACCTTC
.	TRBV6-5	15	.	TRBJ2-2	CASSPTGTNTGELFF	TGTGCCAGCAGCCCGACAGGGACTAACACCGGGGAGCTGTTTTTT
.	TRBV7-8	13	.	TRBJ1-5	CASSPLTVTPQHF	TGTGCCAGCAGCCCCCTGACAGTGACGCCCCAGCATTTT
.	TRBV5-5	12	.	TRBJ2-3	CASSFLADTQYF	TGTGCCAGCAGCTTTCTAGCAGATACGCAGTATTTT
.	TRBV10-2	14	TRBD1	TRBJ1-1	CASRGTGWDTEAFF	TGCGCCAGCCGTGGGACAGGGTGGGACACTGAAGCTTTCTTT
.	TRBV4-1	17	.	TRBJ1-3	CASSQPSGFRSGNTIYF	TGCGCCAGCAGCCAACCCTCCGGGTTTCGCTCTGGAAACACCATATATTTT
few	TRBV14	13	.	TRBJ2-7	CASSTFTEYEQYF	TGTGCCAGCAGCACTTTTACGGAGTACGAGCAGTACTTC
.	TRBV7-9	18	TRBD2	TRBJ2-2	CASSLAPGLAGAVGELFF	TGTGCCAGCAGCTTAGCCCCTGGTCTAGCGGGAGCGGTCGGGGAGCTGTTTTTT
.	TRBV23-1	17	.	TRBJ2-7	CASSPISGRNHSYEQYF	TGCGCCAGCAGCCCCATCAGCGGGCGAAACCACTCCTACGAGCAGTACTTC
.	TRBV5-1	16	TRBD2	TRBJ2-5	CASSAIKAGGLETQYF	TGCGCCAGCAGCGCTATTAAAGCGGGAGGGCTAGAGACCCAGTACTTC
.	TRBV15	15	.	TRBJ1-5	CATSRDIGLNQPQHF	TGTGCCACCAGCAGGGATATTGGGCTCAATCAGCCCCAGCATTTT
.	TRBV4-1	16	.	TRBJ2-7	CASSQAEARSSYEQYF	TGCGCCAGCAGCCAAGCGGAGGCGAGGAGCTCCTACGAGCAGTACTTC
.	TRBV15	14	.	TRBJ1-2	CATSRDRPNYGYTF	TGTGCCACCAGCAGAGATCGTCCTAACTATGGCTACACCTTC
few	TRBV7-9	14	.	TRBJ1-1	CSSSPHGTRAEAFF	TGTTCCAGCAGCCCTCACGGGACACGAGCTGAAGCTTTCTTT
.	TRBV7-3	15	TRBD2	TRBJ2-1	CASSPGLAGHNEQFF	TGTGCCAGCAGCCCGGGACTAGCGGGACACAATGAGCAGTTCTTC
.	TRBV18	16	TRBD1	TRBJ1-1	CASSPPPDRMNTEAFF	TGTGCCAGCTCACCACCCCCGGACAGGATGAACACTGAAGCTTTCTTT
.	TRBV10-3	16	TRBD2	TRBJ2-3	CAISPRVSGDTDTQYF	TGTGCCATCAGCCCCCGGGTTAGCGGGGACACAGATACGCAGTATTTT
.	TRBV25-1	16	.	TRBJ1-3	CASSEIGKGDENTIYF	TGTGCCAGCAGTGAGATAGGAAAGGGGGATGAAAACACCATATATTTT
.	TRBV5-6	15	.	TRBJ1-4	CASSSVGSTSEKLFF	TGTGCCAGCAGTTCGGTCGGGTCCACCAGTGAAAAACTGTTTTTT